This passage covers 30 T cell receptor beta chains from one sample sequenced in a study of CD8 T cells in ankylosing spondylitis. TCRdb fed the 5' RACE reads into MiXCR, producing one record per CDR3 protein. Of approximately 300,000 distinct CDR3 sequences listed, 20% are singletons. The sample taken for sequencing was blood, either unsorted or a sorted T cell fraction (not recorded which). The receptors were sampled from a male donor with ankylosing spondylitis or in good health (not recorded which).

This clonotype was counted between two and nine times. This chain joins TRBV18 and TRBJ2-5, with D unresolved. CDR3 size: 13 residues. Germline loops: CDR1 KGHSH, CDR2 LQKENI. V was shortened by 5 bases and J by 1 base, with 8 bases between the two germline ends. The CDR3 sequence: CASSYNGQETQYF. CDR3 nucleotides: TGTGCCAGCTCATACAACGGCCAAGAGACCCAGTACTTC.

This clonotype was seen once. The chain carries TRBV12-3 or TRBV12-4 and TRBJ2-2; a possible D gene is TRBD1 (6 bases). V gave up 7 bases and J gave up 4 bases, with 13 bases separating them. CDR3 length equals 14 residues. The CDR3: CASTLTGSTGELFF. In DNA form, the CDR3 reads TGTGCCAGCACCCTTACAGGGAGCACCGGGGAGCTGTTTTTT.

The J gene is TRBJ2-1, the V gene TRBV7-9; no clear D. Germline values: CDR1 SEHNR, CDR2 FQNEAQ (reference sequence). The CDR3 is 13 residues long. V lost 0 bases and J 10 bases, leaving 10 bases between the germline ends. The CDR3 nucleotides are TGTGCCAGCAGCTTAGCCCGGCTCGAAGAGCAGTTCTTC. It encodes CASSLARLEEQFF.

In this sample, this clonotype turned up many times. An end of the junction differs from the germline gene, which may be a read error. The chain is built from TRBV12-3 or TRBV12-4 and TRBJ1-1, with D tentatively TRBD1 (5 bases). This CDR3 region has 13 residues. CDR3 region: CASSLQGNTEAFF. As DNA, the CDR3 is TGCGCCAGCAGCTTGCAGGGGAACACTGAAGCTTTCTTT.

This clonotype was seen more than once but under ten times. V and J are TRBV9 and TRBJ1-2; weak D call: TRBD1 (5 bases). CDR1 SGDLS and CDR2 YYNGEE come from the germline V gene. Trimming removed 2 bases at V and 7 bases at J, with 12 bases between. This CDR3 comprises 13 residues. The chain's CDR3 is CASSVVGDGGYTF. The CDR3 DNA follows: TGTGCCAGCAGCGTCGTGGGGGATGGTGGCTACACCTTC.

The chain recombines TRBV30 with TRBJ2-5; D may be TRBD1 or TRBD2 (5 bases each). Trimming left V 5 bases short and J 4 bases short, with 14 bases between. The germline CDR1 and CDR2 sequences are GTSNPN and SVGIG (reference sequence). The CDR3 contains 13 residues. The CDR3 here is CAWEGTDPETQYF. In nucleotides, the CDR3 is TGTGCCTGGGAGGGGACGGACCCAGAGACCCAGTACTTC.

This clonotype has more than one count but fewer than ten. The chain recombines TRBV20-1 with TRBJ1-6, with TRBD1 matching over 10 bases. CDR1 is DFQATT and CDR2 is SNEGSKA in the germline V gene (reference sequence). The CDR3 has 15 amino acids. V lost 4 bases and J lost 3; bases outside the gene matches: 3. CDR3 residues: CSATRTGGYNSPLHF. CDR3 coding DNA: TGCAGTGCTACTCGGACAGGGGGCTATAATTCACCCCTCCACTTT.

The V call is TRBV20-1, the J call TRBJ1-5; tentatively, D is TRBD1 (6 bases). V lost 6 bases and J 4 bases, leaving 7 bases between the germline ends. Germline lookup yields CDR1 DFQATT and CDR2 SNEGSKA (reference sequence). This CDR3 has 11 residues. CDR3 residues: CSATGNQPQHF. The CDR3, as DNA: TGCAGTGCCACAGGGAATCAGCCCCAGCATTTT.

The chain couples TRBV9 to TRBJ2-5, with D uncertain. The CDR3 has 12 residues. The V end lost 3 bases, the J end lost 7 bases, and 10 bases lay between the germline ends. Looked up from germline, CDR1 is SGDLS and CDR2 is YYNGEE. The CDR3 DNA reads as TGTGCCAGCAGCGAAAACGTAGGGACCCAGTACTTC. Translation: CASSENVGTQYF. Complete variable domain (other parts from reference TRBV9 and TRBJ2-5): DSGVTQTPKHLITATGQRVTLRCSPRSGDLSVYWYQQSLDQGLQFLIQYYNGEERAKGNILERFSAQQFPDLHSELNLSSLELGDSALYFCASSENVGTQYFGPGTRLLVL.

In its sample, this clonotype was seen a few times. The rearrangement uses TRBV7-8 and TRBJ2-2; D is possibly TRBD1 (5 bases). V lost 2 bases, J lost 7 bases, and 14 bases lay in between. The CDR3 extends over 15 amino acids. Looked up from germline, CDR1 is SGHVS and CDR2 is FQNEAQ. The CDR3 region is CASSLSGALDGELFF. DNA for the CDR3: TGTGCCAGCAGCTTATCTGGGGCGCTTGACGGGGAGCTGTTTTTT.

The chain has TRBV10-3 and TRBJ1-1; D gene uncertain. In germline, CDR1 is ENHRY, CDR2 SYGVKD. The CDR3 has 14 residues. V gave up 6 bases and J gave up 2 bases, with 13 bases separating them. CDR3 residues: CAISQLGGNTEAFF. The CDR3 DNA is TGTGCCATCAGCCAGCTTGGCGGTAACACTGAAGCTTTCTTT.

In its sample, this clonotype was seen a few times. The chain joins TRBV29-1 to TRBJ2-5, with a possible D match to TRBD2 (5 bases). CDR1 is SQVTM and CDR2 is ANQGSEA in the germline V gene. The CDR3 is 12 amino acids. With 7 bases removed from V and 2 bases from J, the gap between germline ends came to 11 bases. The CDR3 reads CSGRSGQETQYF. The CDR3, as DNA: TGCAGCGGGCGGAGCGGACAAGAGACCCAGTACTTC.

This clonotype appeared a few times. The chain is built from TRBV20-1 and TRBJ1-1, with 10 nucleotides matching TRBD1. The V segment lost 6 bases and the J segment 3 bases; nucleotides outside the gene matches: 4. Germline V gene data show CDR1 as DFQATT and CDR2 as SNEGSKA (reference sequence). The CDR3 covers 13 residues. CDR3 amino acids: CSALGQGDTEAFF. CDR3 in DNA: TGCAGTGCCCTAGGACAGGGGGACACTGAAGCTTTCTTT.

This clonotype was observed many times. The CDR3 coding sequence is TGTGCCAGCAGTTTAGTGGGGCCGGGCAGGGGCAGCAATCAGCCCCAGCATTTT. It codes for CASSLVGPGRGSNQPQHF. This chain links TRBV27 with TRBJ1-5; D perhaps matches TRBD1 (6 bases). Between the trimmed V and J ends, which lost 2 bases and 1 base, there was a span of 18 bases. The length of the CDR3 is 18 residues. The germline V gene encodes CDR1 MNHEY and CDR2 SMNVEV (reference sequence).

A few counts support this clonotype. The rearrangement links TRBV5-1 to TRBJ2-2; 9 bases map to TRBD1. Germline CDR1 reads SGHRS; CDR2 reads YFSETQ. The CDR3 is 15 residues long. V lost 5 bases and J lost 4; bases outside the gene matches: 6. The CDR3 DNA reads TGCGCCAGCAGTCACGGGACAGGGTCCACCGGGGAGCTGTTTTTT. Its translation is CASSHGTGSTGELFF.

The chain joins TRBV20-1 to TRBJ2-1; D gene unclear. V dropped 0 bases and J dropped 5 bases, with 14 bases sitting between them. CDR1 is DFQATT and CDR2 is SNEGSKA in the germline V gene (reference sequence). The CDR3 extends over 15 amino acids. As DNA, the CDR3 is TGCAGTGCTAGAGATCTTCGCGGCCACCACAATGAGCAGTTCTTC. Translating it yields CSARDLRGHHNEQFF.

This clonotype was picked up a small number of times. This chain uses TRBV3-1 with TRBJ2-2; D not certain. The germline CDR1 and CDR2 sequences are LGHDT and YNNKEL (reference sequence). The CDR3 has 16 residues. Trimming cost V 5 bases and J 3 bases, with 16 bases left between them. CDR3 amino acids: CASSLEPEVDTGELFF. The CDR3 coding sequence is TGTGCCAGCAGCTTAGAACCAGAGGTCGACACCGGGGAGCTGTTTTTT.

The chain's CDR3 is CASSLEGLAGGYEQYV. CDR3 coding DNA: TGCGCCAGCAGCTTGGAGGGACTAGCGGGAGGGTACGAGCAGTACGTC. The V call is TRBV5-1, the J call TRBJ2-7, with 16 bases lining up with TRBD2. Germline values: CDR1 SGHRS, CDR2 YFSETQ. The CDR3 has 16 residues. V trimming: 0 bases; J trimming: 4 bases; junction bases outside the gene matches: 1.

This clonotype was recorded many times. The chain joins TRBV5-1 to TRBJ1-3; TRBD1 agrees at 8 bases. Trimming removed 3 bases from V and 0 bases from J; junction bases left unmatched: 5. The CDR3 totals 16 residues. Germline CDR1 SGHRS, CDR2 YFSETQ. The CDR3 DNA reads as TGCGCCAGCAGCTACGGACAGGGAAACTCTGGAAACACCATATATTTT. Protein product: CASSYGQGNSGNTIYF.

This clonotype was observed a few times. The V gene is TRBV7-3, the J gene TRBJ1-5; TRBD1 matches at 9 bases. The CDR3 has 16 amino acids. The J segment lost 7 bases and the V segment lost 0 bases, leaving 7 bases of the junction unmatched. CDR1 is SGHTA, CDR2 FQGTGA, per germline. The CDR3 loop reads CASSLTAQGAHQPQHF. The CDR3 DNA reads TGTGCCAGCAGCTTAACGGCACAGGGGGCACACCAGCCCCAGCATTTT.

This clonotype appeared many times. The chain combines TRBV7-2 with TRBJ2-2; perhaps TRBD1 as D (6 bases). CDR3 length equals 14 residues. CDR1 is SGHTA, CDR2 FQGNSA, per germline. V dropped 5 bases and J dropped 7 bases, with 14 bases sitting between them. CDR3 nucleotide sequence: TGTGCCAGCAGCACCCTGACAGGCGGCGGGGAGCTGTTTTTT. Encoded protein: CASSTLTGGGELFF.

The chain combines TRBV28 with TRBJ2-1; D possibly corresponds to TRBD1 (6 bases). This CDR3 region has 16 residues. Trimming pared 2 bases from V and 2 bases from J, leaving 13 bases between. From germline, CDR1 is MDHEN and CDR2 SYDVKM. The CDR3 here is CASSLQQGRPYNEQFF. DNA for the CDR3: TGTGCCAGCAGTTTACAACAGGGTAGACCCTACAATGAGCAGTTCTTC. The complete variable domain, with remaining parts taken from reference TRBV28 and TRBJ2-1, reads DVKVTQSSRYLVKRTGEKVFLECVQDMDHENMFWYRQDPGLGLRLIYFSYDVKMKEKGDIPEGYSVSREKKERFSLILESASTNQTSMYLCASSLQQGRPYNEQFFGPGTRLTVL.

The gene calls are TRBV29-1 and TRBJ2-3, with TRBD2 matching 13 bases. The CDR3 loop spans 15 amino acids. The ends lost 0 bases at V and 7 bases at J; junction bases unmatched: 4. Germline assignment: CDR1 SQVTM and CDR2 ANQGSEA. The CDR3 bases are TGCAGCGTTGAAGACGGACTAGCGGGAGTCTATACGCAGTATTTT. It encodes CSVEDGLAGVYTQYF.

The chain joins TRBV20-1 to TRBJ2-2, with 8 bases aligning to TRBD2. V shed 5 bases, J shed 1 base, and the junction held 9 bases outside the gene matches. Germline V gene data show CDR1 as DFQATT and CDR2 as SNEGSKA (reference sequence). The CDR3 consists of 16 residues. Written as DNA, the CDR3 is TGCAGTGCTCGGGAGGGGAGCGGGTTGAACACCGGGGAGCTGTTTTTT. This sequence encodes CSAREGSGLNTGELFF.

This clonotype was detected ten times or more. This chain joins TRBV20-1 and TRBJ2-1; 10 nucleotides align to TRBD2. Germline loops: CDR1 DFQATT, CDR2 SNEGSKA (reference sequence). The V gene end was trimmed by 5 bases and the J gene end by 10 bases; junction bases not matched to a gene: 5. CDR3 size: 12 residues. The CDR3 DNA follows: TGCAGTGCTGGACCGACTAGCGGGGAGCAGTTCTTC. Translating gives CSAGPTSGEQFF.

This clonotype appeared a few times. This sequence joins TRBV20-1 and TRBJ2-1, with D possibly matching TRBD2 (6 bases). In germline, CDR1 is DFQATT, CDR2 SNEGSKA (reference sequence). The CDR3 consists of 13 residues. V lost 3 bases, J lost 2 bases, and 8 bases lay in between. CDR3 DNA: TGCAGTGCTAGCGGGAGAGCCTACAATGAGCAGTTCTTC. It codes for CSASGRAYNEQFF.

This chain uses TRBV7-2 with TRBJ2-2, with D possibly being TRBD1 (5 bases). CDR1 is SGHTA and CDR2 is FQGNSA in the germline V gene. This CDR3 spans 16 amino acids. The V end lost 5 bases, the J end lost 0 bases, and 13 bases lay between the germline ends. The CDR3 sequence: CASSQGSNANTGELFF. Written as DNA, the CDR3 is TGTGCCAGCAGCCAGGGCAGCAACGCGAACACCGGGGAGCTGTTTTTT.

This clonotype has at least ten counts. This sequence joins TRBV7-6 and TRBJ2-3, with D possibly being TRBD1 (6 bases). Germline CDR1 and CDR2: SGHVS and FNYEAQ. CDR3 length: 14 amino acids. V was pared by 2 bases and J by 4 bases, with 10 bases between. Here the CDR3 reads CASSLTQGADTQYF. The CDR3 DNA follows: TGTGCCAGCAGCTTAACACAGGGCGCAGATACGCAGTATTTT. Looking up the rest from reference TRBV7-6 and TRBJ2-3 gives the full variable domain: GAGVSQSPRYKVTKRGQDVALRCDPISGHVSLYWYRQALGQGPEFLTYFNYEAQQDKSGLPNDRFSAERPEGSISTLTIQRTEQRDSAMYRCASSLTQGADTQYFGPGTRLTVL.

The table lists this clonotype with a few counts. The CDR3 nucleotides read TGTGCCAGCAGTCACCAGAGACAGTTAGCTAACTATGGCTACACCTTC. This codes for CASSHQRQLANYGYTF. The chain recombines TRBV6-5 with TRBJ1-2, with D possibly TRBD1 on 5 matching bases. Germline V gene data show CDR1 as MNHEY and CDR2 as SVGAGI. Trimming stripped 5 bases from V and 0 bases from J, with 16 bases between. CDR3 length equals 16 residues.

The chain uses TRBV2 and TRBJ1-5, with a weak D call TRBD1 (5 bases). CDR3 length: 14 amino acids. CDR1 SNHLY and CDR2 FYNNEI come from the germline V gene. V was trimmed by 0 bases and J by 5 bases, leaving 8 bases between them. The CDR3 DNA is TGTGCCAGCAGTGAAGCACGGGGGTATCAGCCCCAGCATTTT. Residues: CASSEARGYQPQHF.